The text below deals with one TCR beta chain. Its target is unknown. Donors had nominal health at sampling but likely had unrecorded immune exposures. The data derive from a study of cytomegalovirus exposure and HLA in healthy donors. Background on the study: A data release that came early held around 85 million unique TCRs from HLA-typed donors. There were 350 to 400 genotyped donors. Of these, 81% fell in the genetic ancestry cluster associated with self-reported Caucasian donors.

Study-level findings and limits: Equally common other TCR beta chains were less clonally expanded than HLA-associated ones, a later analysis found.

The CDR3 sequence is 11 residues long. Trimming left V 4 bases short and J 11 bases short, with 9 bases between. In germline, CDR1 is MNHNS, CDR2 SASEGT. 13 Jbeta primers and 60 Vbeta primers were used for the PCR. The table came from immunoSEQ multiplex PCR; TCRdb's copy has only in-frame clones and leaves some out. The sample lists 100,000 to 150,000 clones; around 81% were seen once. The sequence was obtained from a female donor in good health and CMV-seronegative. Sequences were obtained from PBMCs. This chain links TRBV6-1 with TRBJ1-5; the D is unclear. The CDR3: CASSGGWAQHF. The DNA for the CDR3 is TGTGCCAGCAGTGGAGGGTGGGCCCAGCATTTT.